Described below is a single TCR beta chain sequence and its context. This record belongs to a study of CD8+CD57+ T cells in acquired aplastic anemia. Germline CDR1 DFQATT, CDR2 SNEGSKA (reference sequence). V was trimmed by 5 bases and J by 4 bases, leaving 8 bases between them. The CDR3 length is 11 residues. Genomic DNA, the template, was used for profiling of the TCR beta VDJ and CDR3. MiXCR, applied by TCRdb to the reads, yields one record per CDR3 protein. The sample has approximately 200,000 distinct CDR3 sequences, over 60% seen once. Sequencing was carried out using sorted CD4+, CD8+, or CD8+CD57+ T cells (not recorded which) from PBMCs. The TCR was taken from a human donor with severe aplastic anemia or a healthy control (not recorded which). The V gene is TRBV20-1, the J gene TRBJ1-2, with D possibly being TRBD1 (5 bases). DNA for the CDR3: TGCAGTGCTTCGGGGGTCTATGGCTACACCTTC. This translates into CSASGVYGYTF.